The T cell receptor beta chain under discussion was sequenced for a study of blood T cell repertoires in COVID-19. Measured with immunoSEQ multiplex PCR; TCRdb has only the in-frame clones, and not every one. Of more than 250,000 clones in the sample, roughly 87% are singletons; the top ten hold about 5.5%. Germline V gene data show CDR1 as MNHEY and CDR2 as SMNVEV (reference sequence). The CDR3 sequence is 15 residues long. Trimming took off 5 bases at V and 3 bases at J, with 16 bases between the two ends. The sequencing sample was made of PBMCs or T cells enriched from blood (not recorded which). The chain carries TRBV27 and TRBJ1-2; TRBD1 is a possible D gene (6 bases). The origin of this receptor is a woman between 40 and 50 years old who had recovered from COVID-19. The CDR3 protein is CASSDSMTGYYGYTF. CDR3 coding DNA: TGTGCCAGCAGTGACTCAATGACAGGATACTATGGCTACACCTTC.